This T cell receptor beta chain was identified during a study of T cell repertoires in cytomegalovirus infection. Study context: Used in the study were CMV epitopes, some recently identified and HLA-C-restricted, others well-studied and HLA-B-restricted. In public TCR beta signatures, there were indications of both CMV infection and matching HLA type.

A single record per CDR3 protein comes from TCRdb applying MiXCR to the reads. The sample contains tens of thousands of distinct CDR3 sequences, around 20% of which appear only once. The table lists this clonotype with a few counts. The antigen is unknown. The V end was cut by 4 bases, the J end by 6 bases, with 10 bases between. CDR1 SGHVS and CDR2 FNYEAQ come from the germline V gene. The CDR3 extends over 13 amino acids. The study, taken as a whole, reports: Identification of carriers of CMV plus the relevant HLA was achieved through cumulative public TCR beta family frequency. CMV-specific TCR beta clonotypes restricted by HLA-C dominated the ex vivo response.

This specimen consisted of CD8+ T cells from cultured PBMCs, obtained from culture after CMV antigen stimulation. The rearrangement uses TRBV7-6 and TRBJ2-1; D gene uncertain. The sequence was obtained from a human donor in good health (CMV status not recorded). Some clones in this sample may be carry-over from other donors' samples. The CDR3 is CASSSWSGNEQFF. CDR3 bases: TGTGCCAGCAGCTCCTGGTCCGGCAATGAGCAGTTCTTC.